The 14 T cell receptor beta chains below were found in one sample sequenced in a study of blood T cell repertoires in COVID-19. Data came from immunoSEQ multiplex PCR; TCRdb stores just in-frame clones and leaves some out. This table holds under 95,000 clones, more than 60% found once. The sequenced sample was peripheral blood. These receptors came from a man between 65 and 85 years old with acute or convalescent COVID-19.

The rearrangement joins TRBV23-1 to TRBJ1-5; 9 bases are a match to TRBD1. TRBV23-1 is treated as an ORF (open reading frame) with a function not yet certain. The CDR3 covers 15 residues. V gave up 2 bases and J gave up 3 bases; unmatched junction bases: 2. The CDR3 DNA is TGCGCCAGCAGTCAAAGGACAGGGGTCAATCAGCCCCAGCATTTT. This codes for CASSQRTGVNQPQHF.

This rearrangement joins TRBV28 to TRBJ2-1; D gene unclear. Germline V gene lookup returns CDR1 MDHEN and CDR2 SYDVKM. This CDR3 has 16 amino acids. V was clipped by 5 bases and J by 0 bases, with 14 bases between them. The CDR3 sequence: CASSPPGQSSYNEQFF. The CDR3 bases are TGTGCCAGCAGTCCACCGGGTCAGAGCTCCTACAATGAGCAGTTCTTC. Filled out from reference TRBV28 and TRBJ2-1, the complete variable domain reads DVKVTQSSRYLVKRTGEKVFLECVQDMDHENMFWYRQDPGLGLRLIYFSYDVKMKEKGDIPEGYSVSREKKERFSLILESASTNQTSMYLCASSPPGQSSYNEQFFGPGTRLTVL.

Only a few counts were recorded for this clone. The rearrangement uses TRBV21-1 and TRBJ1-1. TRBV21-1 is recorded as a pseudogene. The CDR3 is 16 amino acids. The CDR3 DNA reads TGTGCCAGCAGCATGACTCCGGGGGGATGTACCACTGAAGCTTTCTTT. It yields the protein CASSMTPGGCTTEAFF.

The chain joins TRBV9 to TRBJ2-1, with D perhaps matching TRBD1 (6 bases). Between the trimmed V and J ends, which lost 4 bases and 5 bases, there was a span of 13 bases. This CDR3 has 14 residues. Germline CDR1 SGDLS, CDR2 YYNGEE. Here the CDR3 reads CASSPRTVDNEQFF. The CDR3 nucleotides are TGTGCCAGCAGCCCACGGACAGTGGACAATGAGCAGTTCTTC. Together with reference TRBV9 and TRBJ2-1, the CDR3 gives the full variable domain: DSGVTQTPKHLITATGQRVTLRCSPRSGDLSVYWYQQSLDQGLQFLIQYYNGEERAKGNILERFSAQQFPDLHSELNLSSLELGDSALYFCASSPRTVDNEQFFGPGTRLTVL.

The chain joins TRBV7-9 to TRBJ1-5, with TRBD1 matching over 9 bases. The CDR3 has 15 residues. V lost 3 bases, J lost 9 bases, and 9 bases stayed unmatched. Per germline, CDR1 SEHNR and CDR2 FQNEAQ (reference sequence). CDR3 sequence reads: CASSLGDRALSPQHF. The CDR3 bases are TGTGCCAGCAGCTTGGGGGACAGGGCCTTATCGCCCCAGCATTTT.

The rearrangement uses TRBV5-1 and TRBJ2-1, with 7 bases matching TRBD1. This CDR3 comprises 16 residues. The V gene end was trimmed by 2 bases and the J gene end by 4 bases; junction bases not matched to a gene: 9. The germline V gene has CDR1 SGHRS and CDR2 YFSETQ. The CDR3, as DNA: TGCGCCAGCAGCTTTTCGGCCGGGACAGAATACAATGAGCAGTTCTTC. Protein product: CASSFSAGTEYNEQFF.

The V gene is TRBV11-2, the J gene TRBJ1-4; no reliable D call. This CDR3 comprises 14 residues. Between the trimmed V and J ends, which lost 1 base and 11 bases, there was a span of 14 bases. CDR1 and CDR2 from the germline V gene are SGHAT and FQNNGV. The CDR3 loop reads CASSLGLQSQKLFF. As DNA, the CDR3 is TGTGCCAGCAGCTTAGGATTACAGTCTCAGAAACTGTTTTTT.

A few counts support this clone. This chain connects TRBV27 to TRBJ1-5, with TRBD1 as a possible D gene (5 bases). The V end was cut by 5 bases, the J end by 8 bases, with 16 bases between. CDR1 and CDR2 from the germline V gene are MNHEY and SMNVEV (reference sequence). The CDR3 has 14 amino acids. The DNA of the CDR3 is TGTGCCAGCAGTCCCCAGGGAGGTTCAGAGCCCCAGCATTTT. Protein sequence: CASSPQGGSEPQHF.

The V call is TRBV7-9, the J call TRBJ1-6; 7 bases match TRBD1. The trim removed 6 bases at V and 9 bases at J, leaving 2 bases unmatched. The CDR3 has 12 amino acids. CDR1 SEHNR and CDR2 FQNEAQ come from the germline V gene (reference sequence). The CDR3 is CASSPGGSPLHF. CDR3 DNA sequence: TGTGCCAGCAGTCCAGGGGGTTCACCCCTCCACTTT.

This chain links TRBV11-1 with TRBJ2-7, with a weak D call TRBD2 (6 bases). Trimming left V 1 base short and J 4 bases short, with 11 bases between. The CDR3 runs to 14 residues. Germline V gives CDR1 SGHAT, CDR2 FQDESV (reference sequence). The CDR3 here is CASSLGGEAYEQYF. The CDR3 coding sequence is TGTGCCAGCAGCTTAGGCGGGGAGGCATACGAGCAGTACTTC.

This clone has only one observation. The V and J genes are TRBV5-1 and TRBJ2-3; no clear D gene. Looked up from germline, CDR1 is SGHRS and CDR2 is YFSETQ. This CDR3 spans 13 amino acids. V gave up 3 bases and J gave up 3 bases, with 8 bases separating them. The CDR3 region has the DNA TGCGCCAGCAGCTATACCTATACAGATACGCAGTATTTT. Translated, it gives CASSYTYTDTQYF. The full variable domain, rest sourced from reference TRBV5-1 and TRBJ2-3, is KAGVTQTPRYLIKTRGQQVTLSCSPISGHRSVSWYQQTPGQGLQFLFEYFSETQRNKGNFPGRFSGRQFSNSRSEMNVSTLELGDSALYLCASSYTYTDTQYFGPGTRLTVL.

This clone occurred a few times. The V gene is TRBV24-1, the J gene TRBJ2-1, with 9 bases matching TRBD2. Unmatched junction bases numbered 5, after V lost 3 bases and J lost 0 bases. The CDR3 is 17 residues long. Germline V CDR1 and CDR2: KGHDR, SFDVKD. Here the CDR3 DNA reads TGTGCCACCAGTGATGAGCGGGGGGCCCGCTCCTACAATGAGCAGTTCTTC. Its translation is CATSDERGARSYNEQFF.

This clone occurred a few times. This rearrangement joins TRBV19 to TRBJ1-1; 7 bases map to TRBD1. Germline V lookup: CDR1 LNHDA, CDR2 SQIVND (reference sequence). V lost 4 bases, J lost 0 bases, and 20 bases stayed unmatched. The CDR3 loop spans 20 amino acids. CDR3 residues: CASSTDVWKTGNNMNTEAFF. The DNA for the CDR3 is TGTGCCAGTAGTACAGACGTCTGGAAGACAGGGAACAACATGAACACTGAAGCTTTCTTT.

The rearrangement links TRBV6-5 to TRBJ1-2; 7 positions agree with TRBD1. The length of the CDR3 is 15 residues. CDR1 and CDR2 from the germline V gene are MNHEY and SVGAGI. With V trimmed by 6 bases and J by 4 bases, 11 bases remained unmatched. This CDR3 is CASSTTQGQLYGYTF. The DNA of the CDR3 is TGTGCCAGCAGCACTACCCAGGGACAGCTCTATGGCTACACCTTC.